What follows are 5 T cell receptor beta chains derived from one specimen sequenced in a study of T cells in Graves' hyperthyroidism and ophthalmopathy. Regions amplified from RNA transcripts were the TCR beta CDR3 regions. A set of HTBI primers served as the primers for a first-round RT-PCR of the TCR CDR3. A single record per CDR3 protein comes from TCRdb applying MiXCR to the multiplex PCR reads. The table records fewer than 350,000 distinct CDR3 sequences, roughly 15% of them present only once. Sequencing was done on a sample of blood. The receptors here all came from a woman in her 30s with Graves' hyperthyroidism that later progressed to Graves' ophthalmopathy.

This clonotype was counted between two and nine times. This chain joins TRBV7-2 and TRBJ2-3; D is possibly TRBD1 or TRBD2 (6 bases each). The CDR3 has 15 residues. CDR1 is SGHTA, CDR2 FQGNSA, per germline. Trimming pared 3 bases from V and 2 bases from J, leaving 12 bases between. The CDR3 DNA is TGTGCCAGCAGCTTTTTCGGGGGCCTCACAGATACGCAGTATTTT. It encodes CASSFFGGLTDTQYF.

There are a few counts of this clonotype. Just one base apart from a much larger clone, this may be a read error. This is likely a read error, given that the CDR3 carries no conserved phenylalanine or tryptophan at its end. CDR3 sequence reads: CASSWVRLNTEAFS. DNA for the CDR3: TGTGCCAGCAGTTGGGTCCGCTTGAACACTGAAGCTTTCTCT. The chain combines TRBV27 with TRBJ1-1, with D hard to call. The germline CDR1 and CDR2 sequences are MNHEY and SMNVEV (reference sequence). This CDR3 contains 14 residues. The V end was cut by 4 bases, the J end by 0 bases, with 9 bases between.

Details on this clonotype: A read error is possible here, since a much larger clone lies one base away. V gene TRBV20-1 combines with J gene TRBJ1-1; 7 bases map to TRBD1. The ends lost 4 bases at V and 4 bases at J; junction bases unmatched: 9. Germline-derived CDR1 and CDR2 are DFQATT and SNEGSKA (reference sequence). The CDR3 covers 14 residues. The CDR3 coding sequence is TGCAGTGCTAAAGAACCGGACAGGATCACTGAAGCTTTCTTT. This sequence encodes CSAKEPDRITEAFF.

This clonotype was counted ten times or more. The chain links TRBV7-2 to TRBJ2-1; no reliable D call. CDR1 and CDR2 (germline): SGHTA, FQGNSA. V was trimmed by 2 bases and J by 1 base, leaving 6 bases between them. CDR3 size: 14 residues. The CDR3 here is CASSLSVSYNEQFF. The CDR3 bases are TGTGCCAGCAGCTTAAGCGTGTCCTACAATGAGCAGTTCTTC.

At least ten counts were recorded for this clonotype. This chain uses TRBV28 with TRBJ1-2; 8 nucleotides match TRBD1. Germline V CDR1 and CDR2: MDHEN, SYDVKM. Trimming at V came to 6 bases and at J to 4 bases, leaving 10 bases not matched to a gene. The CDR3 is 15 amino acids. The DNA of the CDR3 is TGTGCCAGCAGCCTGACAGGGGCCAGGGTCTATGGCTACACCTTC. Translating it yields CASSLTGARVYGYTF.